Listed here is a single TCR beta chain. The sample's time point: newly diagnosed GD, antithyroid drugs for less than 3 months. PBMC-derived RNA was used for the TCR library. V was cut by 5 bases and J by 1 base, with 12 bases left in between. This CDR3 spans 15 amino acids. Germline V gene data show CDR1 as SEHNR and CDR2 as FQNEAQ (reference sequence). Construction of TCR beta libraries relied on iRepertoire HTBI primers and on Arm-PCR targeting CDR3 regions. TCRdb processed the multiplex PCR reads anew with MiXCR; each CDR3 protein has one entry. The sample shows 530,000 or so distinct CDR3 sequences, around an eighth of them seen only once. These data come from a study of regulatory T cells in long-lasting Graves disease. These data were also reused for a study on T cells in Graves' hyperthyroidism and ophthalmopathy. Turning to that study: In validation, the model predicted ophthalmopathy. These predictions came a median around 5.9 months before onset.

The sequence came from a man aged 30 to 39 with Graves disease. The chain is built from TRBV7-9 and TRBJ1-3; D is uncertain. Specimen: peripheral blood mononuclear cells (PBMCs), collected at new diagnosis, from a patient treated with antithyroid drugs. The CDR3: CASSPPWSSGNTIYF. In DNA form, the CDR3 reads TGTGCCAGCAGCCCCCCCTGGAGTTCTGGAAACACCATATATTTT.